One TCR beta chain is described in this entry. Its target is not known. The CDR3 loop spans 15 amino acids. Germline assignment: CDR1 DFQATT and CDR2 SNEGSKA (reference sequence). The sample is drawn from a study of identical twins. Via MiXCR, TCRdb re-called the 5' RACE reads, giving one row per CDR3 protein. The sample consists of nearly 900,000 distinct CDR3 sequences, 9% to 15% of them appearing once. Study conclusions and caveats: Instead of following the same donors, the conclusions were based on cross-sectional statistical analysis. An excess of low generation probability was shown by twin-shared out-of-frame alpha sequences. Out-of-frame TCR alpha sharing observed in monozygotic twins exceeded model estimates.

The data also belong to a second study, concerning yellow fever vaccine responses in identical twins. That paper notes: After vaccination, twins' T cell response reportedly seemed partly convergent, partly personalized.

The receptor comes from a woman aged 18-29 years in good health. The chain employs TRBV20-1 and TRBJ2-2; 7 bases are a match to TRBD1. The sample consisted of PBMCs. The CDR3 DNA is TGCAGCGTACGGTCCGGGACAGCGAACACCGGGGAGCTGTTTTTT. Its protein product is CSVRSGTANTGELFF.